Below are 9 T cell receptor beta chains sequenced from a single sample in a study of Ad26.COV2.S vaccination and SARS-CoV-2 variants (dated by TCRdb to the early 2020s). Library preparation was by the immunoSEQ multiplex PCR assay. TCRdb retrieved this table from immuneACCESS and kept in-frame rearrangements only. Not all clones are present; in checked studies, unresolved V genes account for under half, and no reason is known for the remainder. For this sample the table gives about 180,000 clones, of which 70% to 90% were detected only once. The ten largest account for 5.9% of the sample. The meaning of the sample's time point label: individuals recovered from natural SARS-CoV-2 infection. The source was peripheral blood, collected after recovery from COVID-19. The receptors here all came from a human donor who had recovered from COVID-19.

The chain is built from TRBV29-1 and TRBJ2-7, with 11 bases identical to TRBD2. Germline assignment: CDR1 SQVTM and CDR2 ANQGSEA. CDR3 length: 15 amino acids. V trimming: 7 bases; J trimming: 2 bases; junction bases outside the gene matches: 10. The CDR3 here is CSAATGLAEAYEQYF. In DNA form, the CDR3 reads TGCAGCGCCGCCACGGGACTAGCGGAGGCCTACGAGCAGTACTTC.

The rearrangement uses TRBV12-3 or TRBV12-4 and TRBJ1-2; 9 bases match TRBD1. This CDR3 has 13 residues. J was trimmed by 7 bases and V by 5 bases; bases with no gene match: 5. CDR3 in DNA: TGTGCCAGCAGTGTCCCGGGACAGGGTGGCTACACCTTC. Amino acid sequence: CASSVPGQGGYTF.

This rearrangement joins TRBV28 to TRBJ2-5; 7 nucleotides align to TRBD1. CDR1 MDHEN and CDR2 SYDVKM come from the germline V gene. With 7 bases clipped from V and 5 bases from J, the junction kept 10 bases outside the gene matches. The CDR3 loop spans 14 amino acids. CDR3 DNA sequence: TGTGCCAGCAATTTTGGGACAGAATGGGAGACCCAGTACTTC. It translates to CASNFGTEWETQYF.

J is TRBJ2-6 and V is TRBV7-6, with a tentative D call TRBD1 (5 bases). Germline values: CDR1 SGHVS, CDR2 FNYEAQ. The CDR3 consists of 16 residues. V was trimmed by 5 bases and J by 0 bases, leaving 11 bases between them. CDR3 DNA sequence: TGTGCCAGCAGCCTCCGACAGAGCTCTGGGGCCAACGTCCTGACTTTC. It specifies CASSLRQSSGANVLTF.

This clone was seen repeatedly, ten times or more. The genes are TRBV5-1 and TRBJ2-1, with 8 bases fitting TRBD1. This CDR3 has 15 residues. After removal of 4 bases from V and 10 bases from J, the junction contained 13 bases not matched to a gene. From germline, CDR1 is SGHRS and CDR2 YFSETQ. The CDR3 DNA reads as TGCGCCAGCAGCATGACAGGGGACCCCTTTGACGAGCAGTTCTTC. It translates to CASSMTGDPFDEQFF.

The rearrangement links TRBV2 to TRBJ2-7; D possibly matches TRBD1 or TRBD2 (5 bases each). Germline CDR1 is SNHLY and CDR2 is FYNNEI. The V gene lost 1 base and the J gene lost 6 bases, with 25 bases spanning the gap. The CDR3 consists of 18 residues. This CDR3 is CASSEGSTGIWGNAEQYF. The CDR3 DNA is TGTGCCAGCAGTGAAGGGTCAACCGGAATCTGGGGGAACGCCGAGCAGTACTTC.

This clone was found once. The chain links TRBV25-1 to TRBJ2-3; 16 bases fit TRBD2. The V segment lost 6 bases and the J segment 4 bases; nucleotides outside the gene matches: 7. The CDR3 consists of 17 residues. Germline CDR1 and CDR2: MGHDK and SYGVNS. The CDR3 DNA follows: TGTGCCAGCAGCGGGACTAGCGGGAGGGCCGGGGCAGATACGCAGTATTTT. Translated, it gives CASSGTSGRAGADTQYF.

This chain joins TRBV30 and TRBJ1-2; D remains ambiguous. V was clipped by 0 bases and J by 8 bases, with 13 bases between them. Germline lookup yields CDR1 GTSNPN and CDR2 SVGIG (reference sequence). This CDR3 spans 13 amino acids. CDR3 sequence: CAWSVPWMSGYTF. For the CDR3, the DNA is TGTGCCTGGAGTGTCCCGTGGATGTCCGGCTACACCTTC.

This sequence joins TRBV6-6 and TRBJ1-6; a weak D match, TRBD1 (5 bases). V lost 0 bases, J lost 7 bases, and 10 bases lay in between. This CDR3 comprises 15 residues. Germline lookup yields CDR1 MNHNY and CDR2 SVGAGI (reference sequence). For the CDR3, the DNA is TGTGCCAGCAGTTACTCGGGACCGCTGAATTCACCCCTCCACTTT. This gives the protein CASSYSGPLNSPLHF.